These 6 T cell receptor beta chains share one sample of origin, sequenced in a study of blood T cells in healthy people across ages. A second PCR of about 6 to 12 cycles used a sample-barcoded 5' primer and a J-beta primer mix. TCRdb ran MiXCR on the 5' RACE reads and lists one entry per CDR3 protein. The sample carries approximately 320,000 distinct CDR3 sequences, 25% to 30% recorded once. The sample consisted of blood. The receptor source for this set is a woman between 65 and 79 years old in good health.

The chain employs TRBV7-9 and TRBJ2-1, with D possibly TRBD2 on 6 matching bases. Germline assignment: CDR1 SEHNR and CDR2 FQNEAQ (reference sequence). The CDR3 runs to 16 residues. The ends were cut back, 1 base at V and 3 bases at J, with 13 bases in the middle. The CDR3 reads CASSLVGTGLYNEQFF. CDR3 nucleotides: TGTGCCAGCAGCTTAGTTGGGACGGGACTCTACAATGAGCAGTTCTTC. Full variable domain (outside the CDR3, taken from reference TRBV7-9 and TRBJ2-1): DTGVSQNPRHKITKRGQNVTFRCDPISEHNRLYWYRQTLGQGPEFLTYFQNEAQLEKSRLLSDRFSAERPKGSFSTLEIQRTEQGDSAMYLCASSLVGTGLYNEQFFGPGTRLTVL.

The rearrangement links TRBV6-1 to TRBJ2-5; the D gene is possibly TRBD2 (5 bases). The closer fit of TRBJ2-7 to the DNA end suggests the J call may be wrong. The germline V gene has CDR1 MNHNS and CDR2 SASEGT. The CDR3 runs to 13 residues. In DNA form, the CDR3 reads TGTGCCAGCAGTGAATTCGGGAACTACGAGCAGTACTTC. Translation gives CASSEFGNYEQYF.

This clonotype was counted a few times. This CDR3 reads CASRRRTETQYF. The CDR3 nucleotides are TGTGCCAGTAGACGTAGGACAGAGACCCAGTACTTC. The chain has TRBV19 and TRBJ2-5; no clear D gene. The CDR3 sequence is 12 residues long. V lost 6 bases and J lost 4, with 9 bases in between. The germline V gene encodes CDR1 LNHDA and CDR2 SQIVND (reference sequence). The full variable domain, rest sourced from reference TRBV19 and TRBJ2-5, is DGGITQSPKYLFRKEGQNVTLSCEQNLNHDAMYWYRQDPGQGLRLIYYSQIVNDFQKGDIAEGYSVSREKKESFPLTVTSAQKNPTAFYLCASRRRTETQYFGPGTRLLVL.

CDR3 sequence: CASSRADRPEAFF. CDR3 DNA: TGCGCCAGCAGCCGAGCGGATAGACCCGAAGCTTTCTTT. This chain connects TRBV5-1 to TRBJ1-1; D is uncertain. The CDR3 extends over 13 amino acids. The V end lost 4 bases, the J end lost 8 bases, and 15 bases lay between the germline ends. The germline CDR1 and CDR2 sequences are SGHRS and YFSETQ.

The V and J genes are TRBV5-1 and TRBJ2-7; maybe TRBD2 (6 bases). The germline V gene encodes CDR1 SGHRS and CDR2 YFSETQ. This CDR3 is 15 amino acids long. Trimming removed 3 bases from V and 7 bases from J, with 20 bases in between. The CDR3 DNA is TGCGCCAGCAGCTCGTTCGGGGGAGGTCCGCGAGAGCAGTACTTC. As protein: CASSSFGGGPREQYF.

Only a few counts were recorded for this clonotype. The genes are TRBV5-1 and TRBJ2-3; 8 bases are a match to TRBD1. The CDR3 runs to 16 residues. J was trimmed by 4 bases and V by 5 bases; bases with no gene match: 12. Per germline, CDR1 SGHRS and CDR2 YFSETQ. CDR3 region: CASRPQGAHAADTQYF. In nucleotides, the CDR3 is TGCGCCAGCAGACCCCAGGGGGCGCATGCGGCAGATACGCAGTATTTT.